This T cell receptor (beta chain) came from a study of OX40 agonist ivuxolimab in advanced cancers. Profiling relied on immunoSEQ multiplex PCR, and the TCRdb table lists in-frame clones only, not all of them. Among about 68,000 clones, around 85% were seen once, and the ten largest hold 0.6% to 0.8%. CDR1 is SGHRS, CDR2 YFSETQ, per germline. The CDR3 runs 15 residues. Trimming removed 0 bases at V and 0 bases at J, with 9 bases between. The sequence was obtained from an adult with an advanced solid tumor such as melanoma, head and neck, liver or kidney cancer. The chain employs TRBV5-1 and TRBJ1-2; no clear D gene. The specimen was CD4+ or CD8+ T cells sorted from blood, collected in a trial of the OX40 agonist ivuxolimab. The CDR3 loop reads CASSLVTPTNYGYTF. The CDR3, as DNA: TGCGCCAGCAGCTTGGTAACACCCACTAACTATGGCTACACCTTC. The full variable domain, in which reference TRBV5-1 and TRBJ1-2 provide the parts outside the CDR3, is KAGVTQTPRYLIKTRGQQVTLSCSPISGHRSVSWYQQTPGQGLQFLFEYFSETQRNKGNFPGRFSGRQFSNSRSEMNVSTLELGDSALYLCASSLVTPTNYGYTFGSGTRLTVV.